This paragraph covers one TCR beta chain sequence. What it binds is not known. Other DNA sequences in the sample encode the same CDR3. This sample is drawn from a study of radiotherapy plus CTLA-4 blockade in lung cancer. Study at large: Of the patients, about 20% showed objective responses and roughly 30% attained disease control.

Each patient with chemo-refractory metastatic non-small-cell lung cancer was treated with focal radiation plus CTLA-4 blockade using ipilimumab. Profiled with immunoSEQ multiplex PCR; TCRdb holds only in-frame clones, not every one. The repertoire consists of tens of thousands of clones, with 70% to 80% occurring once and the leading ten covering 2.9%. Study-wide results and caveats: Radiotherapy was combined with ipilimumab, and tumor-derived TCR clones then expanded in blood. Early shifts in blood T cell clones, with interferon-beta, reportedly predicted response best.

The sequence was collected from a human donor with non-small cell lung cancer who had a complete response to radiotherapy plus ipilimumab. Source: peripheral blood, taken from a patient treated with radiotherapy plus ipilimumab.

Here the CDR3 DNA reads TGTGCCAGCTCACGGCAGGCTAATTCACCCCTCCACTTT. Translated: CASSRQANSPLHF. V and J are TRBV9 and TRBJ1-6; D unresolved. Trimming took 7 bases from V and 6 from J, leaving 11 bases between them. The CDR3 contains 13 residues. Germline V gene data show CDR1 as SGDLS and CDR2 as YYNGEE.